These T cell receptor beta chains were read from a single sample in a study of control samples from healthy donors and cancer patients. Generated by immunoSEQ multiplex PCR, the TCRdb table keeps only in-frame clones and is missing some. There are about 130,000 clones in the sample; around 94% occur only once, and approximately 15% lies in the top ten. Specimen: PBMCs. All receptors come from a man aged 55 to 70 with colorectal cancer. Both conserved end residues are part of each CDR3. Each record gives: CDR3 DNA, CDR3 protein, clone size, D gene, V gene, J gene. The D gene is left open where the match is weak. Clone size, where shown, is once, few, many, or a class for clones that have expanded.

CDR3nt: TGTGCCAGCAGCGTAAGGAACACTGAAGCTTTCTTT
CDR3aa: CASSVRNTEAFF
abundance: -
d_gene: -
v_gene: TRBV7-9
j_gene: TRBJ1-1

CDR3nt: TGTGCCAGCAGTCGTAGCTCCTACGAGCAGTACTTC
CDR3aa: CASSRSSYEQYF
abundance: -
d_gene: -
v_gene: TRBV7-9
j_gene: TRBJ2-7

CDR3nt: TGTGCCAGTAGTATACCCCCCGGACAGGGAAGTAGTCAGCCCCAGCATTTT
CDR3aa: CASSIPPGQGSSQPQHF
abundance: -
d_gene: TRBD1
v_gene: TRBV19
j_gene: TRBJ1-5

CDR3nt: TGTGCCAGCAGCCCGAAGGGCGGAGGGACTAGCGGTCCCAAGAACACCGGGGAGCTGTTTTTT
CDR3aa: CASSPKGGGTSGPKNTGELFF
abundance: -
d_gene: TRBD2
v_gene: TRBV3-1/TRBV3-2
j_gene: TRBJ2-2

CDR3nt: TGTGCCAGCAGCTTGGAGGGCAGCTCCTACGAGCAGTACTTC
CDR3aa: CASSLEGSSYEQYF
abundance: -
d_gene: -
v_gene: TRBV5-6
j_gene: TRBJ2-7

CDR3nt: TGCGCCAGCAGAGAGGGGGCGACTAGCAATCAGCCCCAGCATTTT
CDR3aa: CASREGATSNQPQHF
abundance: -
d_gene: TRBD1
v_gene: TRBV5-1
j_gene: TRBJ1-5

CDR3nt: TGTGCCAGCAGTTACGGGCAGCCGGGTAACAATCAGCCCCAGCATTTT
CDR3aa: CASSYGQPGNNQPQHF
abundance: -
d_gene: -
v_gene: TRBV6-6
j_gene: TRBJ1-5

CDR3nt: TGTGCCAGCAGCCAAGGAAGGGGTTCACCCCTCCACTTT
CDR3aa: CASSQGRGSPLHF
abundance: -
d_gene: -
v_gene: TRBV3-1/TRBV3-2
j_gene: TRBJ1-6

CDR3nt: TGTGCCAGCAGCGTAGTAGCGGGGGTGGGTGAGCAGTTCTTC
CDR3aa: CASSVVAGVGEQFF
abundance: -
d_gene: TRBD2
v_gene: TRBV9
j_gene: TRBJ2-1

CDR3nt: TGTGCCAGCAGCTACGGACACCAGAACACTGAAGCTTTCTTT
CDR3aa: CASSYGHQNTEAFF
abundance: -
d_gene: -
v_gene: TRBV7-2
j_gene: TRBJ1-1

CDR3nt: TGTGCCAGCAGTTCAAGGACTAGCGCCACAGATACGCAGTATTTT
CDR3aa: CASSSRTSATDTQYF
abundance: -
d_gene: TRBD2
v_gene: TRBV2
j_gene: TRBJ2-3

CDR3nt: TGTGCCAGCAGCTTAGGCCACACCTCCTATGGCTACACCTTC
CDR3aa: CASSLGHTSYGYTF
abundance: -
d_gene: -
v_gene: TRBV7-2
j_gene: TRBJ1-2

CDR3nt: TGTGCCAGTAGTATAGAAACGGGACAGGGTTCCTATAATTCACCCCTCCACTTT
CDR3aa: CASSIETGQGSYNSPLHF
abundance: -
d_gene: TRBD1
v_gene: TRBV19
j_gene: TRBJ1-6

CDR3nt: TGTGCCAGCAGCTGGAAGGGGGGCTCCTACAATGAGCAGTTCTTC
CDR3aa: CASSWKGGSYNEQFF
abundance: -
d_gene: -
v_gene: TRBV5-4
j_gene: TRBJ2-1

CDR3nt: TGTGCCAGCAGCCAAAGGGGCAGGGGTGGATACGAGCAGTACTTC
CDR3aa: CASSQRGRGGYEQYF
abundance: -
d_gene: -
v_gene: TRBV3-1/TRBV3-2
j_gene: TRBJ2-7

CDR3nt: TGCGCCAGCACGGATTCCCCCAACACAGGGGATACGCAGTATTTT
CDR3aa: CASTDSPNTGDTQYF
abundance: -
d_gene: -
v_gene: TRBV5-1
j_gene: TRBJ2-3

CDR3nt: TGTGCCTGGAGTGTCCTTTCATCAGGGTCTGGCTACACCTTC
CDR3aa: CAWSVLSSGSGYTF
abundance: -
d_gene: -
v_gene: TRBV30
j_gene: TRBJ1-2

CDR3nt: TGTGCCAGCAGTTCGGGACTAGCGGGGACAGATACGCAGTATTTT
CDR3aa: CASSSGLAGTDTQYF
abundance: -
d_gene: TRBD2
v_gene: TRBV6-5
j_gene: TRBJ2-3

CDR3nt: TGTGCCACCAGTGATCCAGCCGGGACAGGGGCGATAGGCGAGCAGTACTTC
CDR3aa: CATSDPAGTGAIGEQYF
abundance: -
d_gene: TRBD1
v_gene: TRBV24-1
j_gene: TRBJ2-7

CDR3nt: TGTGCCAGCAGTGAACAGGGGGCAGAGGGCTACACCTTC
CDR3aa: CASSEQGAEGYTF
abundance: -
d_gene: TRBD1
v_gene: TRBV6-1
j_gene: TRBJ1-2

CDR3nt: TGTGCCAGCTCACCAGGGAACCGAGGCTCCTATAATTCACCCCTCCACTTT
CDR3aa: CASSPGNRGSYNSPLHF
abundance: -
d_gene: -
v_gene: TRBV18
j_gene: TRBJ1-6

CDR3nt: TGTGCCAGCACCGACCCCGGGCGGGGGGACTCCTACAATGAGCAGTTCTTC
CDR3aa: CASTDPGRGDSYNEQFF
abundance: once
d_gene: TRBD2
v_gene: TRBV7-9
j_gene: TRBJ2-1

CDR3nt: TGTGCCAGCAGTGAAGGGGTGATCTATGGCTACACCTTC
CDR3aa: CASSEGVIYGYTF
abundance: -
d_gene: -
v_gene: TRBV6-1
j_gene: TRBJ1-2

CDR3nt: TGCGCCAGCAGCTTGGGACAGGAATACACAGATACGCAGTATTTT
CDR3aa: CASSLGQEYTDTQYF
abundance: -
d_gene: -
v_gene: TRBV5-1
j_gene: TRBJ2-3

CDR3nt: TGTGCCAGCAGCACTGGACAGACCGCAACTAATGAAAAACTGTTTTTT
CDR3aa: CASSTGQTATNEKLFF
abundance: -
d_gene: -
v_gene: TRBV7-9
j_gene: TRBJ1-4

CDR3nt: TGTGCCAGCAGACCCGGAGAGGGGACCCAGTACTTC
CDR3aa: CASRPGEGTQYF
abundance: -
d_gene: -
v_gene: TRBV6-5
j_gene: TRBJ2-5

CDR3nt: TGTGCCAGCAGCGGTGGGGGCTCGCATAGCAATCAGCCCCAGCATTTT
CDR3aa: CASSGGGSHSNQPQHF
abundance: once
d_gene: -
v_gene: TRBV5-5
j_gene: TRBJ1-5

CDR3nt: TGTGCCAGCAGTTTATTGACAGGTGGTCCCCTCCACTTT
CDR3aa: CASSLLTGGPLHF
abundance: few
d_gene: -
v_gene: TRBV27
j_gene: TRBJ1-6

CDR3nt: TGTGCCAGCAGCCGGGACTTCGGAGTTCAAGAGACCCAGTACTTC
CDR3aa: CASSRDFGVQETQYF
abundance: once
d_gene: -
v_gene: TRBV11-2
j_gene: TRBJ2-5

CDR3nt: TGTGCCAGCAGTGAATGGGAGGACGGGGAGCTGTTTTTT
CDR3aa: CASSEWEDGELFF
abundance: -
d_gene: -
v_gene: TRBV2
j_gene: TRBJ2-2

CDR3nt: TGTGCCAGCAGGAGGGGGTCGGGCACTGAAGCTTTCTTT
CDR3aa: CASRRGSGTEAFF
abundance: once
d_gene: -
v_gene: TRBV6-5
j_gene: TRBJ1-1

CDR3nt: TGTGCCTGGAGCTCGACAGGGATCGGTCAGCCCCAGCATTTT
CDR3aa: CAWSSTGIGQPQHF
abundance: once
d_gene: TRBD1
v_gene: TRBV30
j_gene: TRBJ1-5

CDR3nt: TGTGCCAGCAGCGTAGGGGTCGGTAGCGGGGTCGCAGATACGCAGTATTTT
CDR3aa: CASSVGVGSGVADTQYF
abundance: -
d_gene: TRBD2
v_gene: TRBV9
j_gene: TRBJ2-3

CDR3nt: TGTGCCAGCAGCTTGGTACAGGGGAGCTATGGCTACACCTTC
CDR3aa: CASSLVQGSYGYTF
abundance: -
d_gene: TRBD1
v_gene: TRBV5-6
j_gene: TRBJ1-2

CDR3nt: TGCAGTGCCCCCCACACCGGGGAGCTGTTTTTT
CDR3aa: CSAPHTGELFF
abundance: once
d_gene: -
v_gene: TRBV20-1
j_gene: TRBJ2-2

CDR3nt: TGTGCCAGTAGTATACAGTCAGGGAACACTGAAGCTTTCTTT
CDR3aa: CASSIQSGNTEAFF
abundance: -
d_gene: -
v_gene: TRBV19
j_gene: TRBJ1-1

CDR3nt: TGCGCCAGCAGAGGCACTAGCACAGATACGCAGTATTTT
CDR3aa: CASRGTSTDTQYF
abundance: -
d_gene: -
v_gene: TRBV5-1
j_gene: TRBJ2-3

CDR3nt: TGTGCCAGCACCCCTTGGGGGGGCCAGGCTGCCACTGAAGCTTTCTTT
CDR3aa: CASTPWGGQAATEAFF
abundance: -
d_gene: -
v_gene: TRBV5-5
j_gene: TRBJ1-1

CDR3nt: TGTGCCAGCAGTGAAGGGGGTCTAGGAGGGTACGAGCAGTACTTC
CDR3aa: CASSEGGLGGYEQYF
abundance: -
d_gene: -
v_gene: TRBV2
j_gene: TRBJ2-7

CDR3nt: TGTGCCAGCTCACCGGGGGTGGGGGCTAATCAGCCCCAGCATTTT
CDR3aa: CASSPGVGANQPQHF
abundance: -
d_gene: -
v_gene: TRBV18
j_gene: TRBJ1-5

CDR3nt: TGCAGCGTTGGCGGGGCTGATGGGGGGGTGAATCAGCCCCAGCATTTT
CDR3aa: CSVGGADGGVNQPQHF
abundance: -
d_gene: -
v_gene: TRBV29-1
j_gene: TRBJ1-5

CDR3nt: TGTGCCAGCAGTGAACTCGGGTTGTCTAATGAAAAACTGTTTTTT
CDR3aa: CASSELGLSNEKLFF
abundance: -
d_gene: -
v_gene: TRBV6-1
j_gene: TRBJ1-4

CDR3nt: TGCGCCAGCACCCCAGGAGACAGCAATCAGCCCCAGCATTTT
CDR3aa: CASTPGDSNQPQHF
abundance: -
d_gene: -
v_gene: TRBV5-1
j_gene: TRBJ1-5

CDR3nt: TGTGCCAGCAGTGACAGGGGAAATCAGCCCCAGCATTTT
CDR3aa: CASSDRGNQPQHF
abundance: -
d_gene: TRBD1
v_gene: TRBV12-3/TRBV12-4
j_gene: TRBJ1-5

CDR3nt: TGTGCCACCAGAATCGCCCAGGGGGTAAGTGGAAACACCATATATTTT
CDR3aa: CATRIAQGVSGNTIYF
abundance: -
d_gene: TRBD1
v_gene: TRBV24-1
j_gene: TRBJ1-3

CDR3nt: TGTGCCAGCAGCCCTGTCGGGGACTACTATGGCTACACCTTC
CDR3aa: CASSPVGDYYGYTF
abundance: -
d_gene: -
v_gene: TRBV7-9
j_gene: TRBJ1-2

CDR3nt: TGTGCCAGCAGCTGGGAGGTTTCGCCAGTTACTAACTATGGCTACACCTTC
CDR3aa: CASSWEVSPVTNYGYTF
abundance: -
d_gene: -
v_gene: TRBV7-8
j_gene: TRBJ1-2

CDR3nt: TGTGCCAGCAGTCGTACGGGACAGCGTTTATCTGGAAACACCATATATTTT
CDR3aa: CASSRTGQRLSGNTIYF
abundance: -
d_gene: TRBD1
v_gene: TRBV6-2/TRBV6-3
j_gene: TRBJ1-3

CDR3nt: TGCGCCAGCAGCTTGGGCAGGGACCTCCACTTT
CDR3aa: CASSLGRDLHF
abundance: -
d_gene: -
v_gene: TRBV5-1
j_gene: TRBJ1-6

CDR3nt: TGTGCCAGCAGCCCCGACAGGGTGGGAGGCTACACCTTC
CDR3aa: CASSPDRVGGYTF
abundance: once
d_gene: TRBD1
v_gene: TRBV7-2
j_gene: TRBJ1-2

CDR3nt: TGTGCCAGCAGCTCAACGACTAGCGGGGCCAATGAGCAGTTCTTC
CDR3aa: CASSSTTSGANEQFF
abundance: -
d_gene: TRBD2
v_gene: TRBV11-2
j_gene: TRBJ2-1

CDR3nt: TGTGCCAGCAGTTTCGAGGGGTTCGATCAGCCCCAGCATTTT
CDR3aa: CASSFEGFDQPQHF
abundance: few
d_gene: -
v_gene: TRBV27
j_gene: TRBJ1-5

CDR3nt: TGCGCCAGCAGCTTGGACGCGGAGGCCCAGCCCCAGCATTTT
CDR3aa: CASSLDAEAQPQHF
abundance: -
d_gene: -
v_gene: TRBV5-1
j_gene: TRBJ1-5

CDR3nt: TGTGCCTGGAGTGCTATCCCCAGGACAGTCTATTGGGGCTACACCTTC
CDR3aa: CAWSAIPRTVYWGYTF
abundance: -
d_gene: -
v_gene: TRBV30
j_gene: TRBJ1-2

CDR3nt: TGCAGCGTTGAACCGCGTCGACAGGGGAACACTGAAGCTTTCTTT
CDR3aa: CSVEPRRQGNTEAFF
abundance: -
d_gene: TRBD1
v_gene: TRBV29-1
j_gene: TRBJ1-1

CDR3nt: TGTGCCAGCAGCTTTAGGACAGGGGGGCTGGACACTGAAGCTTTCTTT
CDR3aa: CASSFRTGGLDTEAFF
abundance: -
d_gene: TRBD1
v_gene: TRBV7-2
j_gene: TRBJ1-1

CDR3nt: TGCGCCAGCAGCCCCGGGACTAGCGGGGGTGATACGCAGTATTTT
CDR3aa: CASSPGTSGGDTQYF
abundance: -
d_gene: TRBD2
v_gene: TRBV5-1
j_gene: TRBJ2-3

CDR3nt: TGTGCCAGCAGCTCGGCTAGCGGGGGAAGGAACAATGAGCAGTTCTTC
CDR3aa: CASSSASGGRNNEQFF
abundance: -
d_gene: TRBD2
v_gene: TRBV11-3
j_gene: TRBJ2-1

CDR3nt: TGTGCCTGGTCTAATCAGGGCTATGGCTACACCTTC
CDR3aa: CAWSNQGYGYTF
abundance: -
d_gene: -
v_gene: TRBV30
j_gene: TRBJ1-2